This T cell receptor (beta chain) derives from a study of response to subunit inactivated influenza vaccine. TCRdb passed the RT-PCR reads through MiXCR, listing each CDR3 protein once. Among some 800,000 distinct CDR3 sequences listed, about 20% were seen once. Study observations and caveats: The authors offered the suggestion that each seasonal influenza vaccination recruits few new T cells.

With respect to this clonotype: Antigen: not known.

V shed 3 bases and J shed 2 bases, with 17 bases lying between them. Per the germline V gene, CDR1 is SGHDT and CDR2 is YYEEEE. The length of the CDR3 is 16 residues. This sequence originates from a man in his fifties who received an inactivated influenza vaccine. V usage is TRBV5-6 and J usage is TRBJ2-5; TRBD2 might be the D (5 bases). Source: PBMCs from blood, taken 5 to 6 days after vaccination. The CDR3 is CASSSPRGISQETQYF. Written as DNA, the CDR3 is TGTGCCAGCAGCTCCCCCCGGGGAATATCACAAGAGACCCAGTACTTC.